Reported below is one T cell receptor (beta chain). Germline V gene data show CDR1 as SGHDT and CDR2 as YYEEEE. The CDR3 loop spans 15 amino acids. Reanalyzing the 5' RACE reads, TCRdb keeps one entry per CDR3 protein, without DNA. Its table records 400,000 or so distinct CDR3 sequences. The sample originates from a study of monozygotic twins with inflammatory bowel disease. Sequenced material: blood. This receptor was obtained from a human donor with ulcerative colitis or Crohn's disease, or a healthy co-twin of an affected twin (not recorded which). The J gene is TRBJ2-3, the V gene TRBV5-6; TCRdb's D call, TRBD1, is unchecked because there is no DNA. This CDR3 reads CASSRDRSATDTQYF.